This entry lists 15 T cell receptor beta chains sequenced from one sample in a study of blood T cells in healthy people across ages. Together with a sample-barcoded 5' primer, a J-beta primer mix was included in a second PCR lasting 7 to 11 cycles. TCRdb redid the calling of the 5' RACE reads with MiXCR, one entry per CDR3 protein. The sample includes about a million distinct CDR3 sequences, roughly half of them seen just once. The specimen was blood. Every receptor here comes from a woman between 55 and 75 years old in good health.

The rearrangement links TRBV6-5 to TRBJ1-4; D is ambiguous. The V gene lost 6 bases and the J gene lost 7 bases, with 24 bases spanning the gap. Germline CDR1 and CDR2: MNHEY and SVGAGI. The CDR3 is 17 amino acids. The CDR3 spells CASRTREQYDYPEKLFF. Here the CDR3 DNA reads TGTGCCAGCAGGACTCGGGAGCAGTACGACTACCCTGAAAAACTGTTTTTT.

The chain has TRBV7-2 and TRBJ2-3; no definite D call. CDR3 length: 14 amino acids. The V end lost 2 bases, the J end lost 0 bases, and 6 bases lay between the germline ends. Germline V lookup: CDR1 SGHTA, CDR2 FQGNSA. The CDR3 region has the DNA TGTGCCAGCAGCTTATACGGGAGCACAGATACGCAGTATTTT. Its protein is CASSLYGSTDTQYF. Looking up the rest from reference TRBV7-2 and TRBJ2-3 gives the full variable domain: GAGVSQSPSNKVTEKGKDVELRCDPISGHTALYWYRQSLGQGLEFLIYFQGNSAPDKSGLPSDRFSAERTGGSVSTLTIQRTQQEDSAVYLCASSLYGSTDTQYFGPGTRLTVL.

The chain recombines TRBV20-1 with TRBJ2-5; 10 bases are shared with TRBD2. TRBJ2-7 explains the end of the DNA better; the J call may be wrong. Germline CDR1 reads DFQATT; CDR2 reads SNEGSKA (reference sequence). The CDR3 sequence is 14 residues long. In DNA form, the CDR3 reads TGCAGTGCTAGCCGGACTAGCGGAGTCTACGAGCAGTACTTC. Translating it yields CSASRTSGVYEQYF.

This rearrangement joins TRBV3-1 to TRBJ1-2; TRBD1 matches at 8 bases. The V segment lost 1 base and the J segment 2 bases; nucleotides outside the gene matches: 6. This CDR3 region has 16 residues. In germline, CDR1 is LGHDT, CDR2 YNNKEL (reference sequence). CDR3 in DNA: TGTGCCAGCAGCCAAGGGTTAAGGACAGGGAACTATGGCTACACCTTC. It is translated as CASSQGLRTGNYGYTF.

The CDR3: CASSYGGSRFVSPLHF. The DNA for the CDR3 is TGTGCCAGCAGTTACGGAGGGTCGCGATTTGTTTCACCCCTCCACTTT. The chain recombines TRBV6-5 with TRBJ1-6; D not resolved. The CDR3 extends over 16 amino acids. V lost 2 bases, J lost 9 bases, and 17 bases lay in between. Germline CDR1 reads MNHEY; CDR2 reads SVGAGI.

The chain uses TRBV7-2 and TRBJ2-3; no clear D. CDR1 and CDR2 (germline): SGHTA, FQGNSA. CDR3 length equals 15 residues. The germline V and J ends were trimmed by 1 base and 2 bases, with 10 bases remaining between them. Written as DNA, the CDR3 is TGTGCCAGCAGCTTAGGGCCCACCCCCACAGATACGCAGTATTTT. This gives the protein CASSLGPTPTDTQYF.

The chain couples TRBV7-8 to TRBJ2-3; TRBD1 aligns across 7 bases. The CDR3 loop spans 17 amino acids. J lost 0 bases, V lost 4 bases, and 10 bases had no gene match. Germline loops: CDR1 SGHVS, CDR2 FQNEAQ. This CDR3 reads CASSSSPRQGSTDTQYF. The CDR3 DNA follows: TGTGCCAGCAGCTCCTCCCCCAGACAGGGTAGCACAGATACGCAGTATTTT.

V usage is TRBV28 and J usage is TRBJ2-7; maybe TRBD2 (6 bases). This CDR3 spans 17 amino acids. The germline CDR1 and CDR2 sequences are MDHEN and SYDVKM. Trimming pared 4 bases from V and 1 base from J, leaving 20 bases between. The chain's CDR3 is CASSSPRSLAKSYEQYF. CDR3 nucleotide sequence: TGTGCCAGCAGTTCACCAAGATCTCTAGCGAAGTCCTACGAGCAGTACTTC.

The J gene is TRBJ1-1, the V gene TRBV20-1; D is possibly TRBD1 (5 bases). The germline gives CDR1 DFQATT, CDR2 SNEGSKA (reference sequence). V lost 1 base and J lost 7, with 16 bases in between. The length of the CDR3 is 14 residues. The CDR3 nucleotides are TGCAGTGCTAGAGGGGTAGGGACGGTCGATGAAGCTTTCTTT. Its translation: CSARGVGTVDEAFF.

The chain recombines TRBV18 with TRBJ2-7; tentatively, D is TRBD2 (5 bases). Germline CDR1 reads KGHSH; CDR2 reads LQKENI. Trimming stripped 6 bases from V and 2 bases from J, with 17 bases between. The CDR3 is made up of 15 amino acids. This CDR3 is CASSPLASQAYEQYF. The DNA of the CDR3 is TGTGCCAGCTCGCCATTGGCTAGCCAGGCCTACGAGCAGTACTTC.

The chain recombines TRBV7-6 with TRBJ2-1, with a weak D call TRBD2 (8 bases). Trimming left V 5 bases short and J 7 bases short, with 18 bases between. The germline CDR1 and CDR2 sequences are SGHVS and FNYEAQ. The CDR3 contains 15 residues. The CDR3 loop reads CASSPRGGLGNEQFF. CDR3 in DNA: TGTGCCAGCAGCCCCAGGGGGGGACTAGGGAATGAGCAGTTCTTC.

This clonotype showed up many times. The CDR3 nucleotides read TGTGCCATCAGTGAACAGTCCTACGAGCAGTACTTC. Amino acids: CAISEQSYEQYF. This chain connects TRBV10-3 to TRBJ2-7, with D hard to call. The V and J ends lost 3 bases and 1 base respectively, with 4 bases between them. The CDR3 is 12 residues long. The germline CDR1 and CDR2 sequences are ENHRY and SYGVKD.

A word on this clonotype: At one boundary the junction diverges from the germline segment, which might be a read error. The genes are TRBV12-3 or TRBV12-4 and TRBJ1-2; TRBD1 agrees at 7 bases. The CDR3 runs 14 residues. The CDR3 region is CARSLAPDRDGYTF. CDR3 in DNA: TGTGCCCGCAGTTTAGCCCCAGACAGGGATGGCTACACCTTC.

The rearrangement uses TRBV6-5 and TRBJ2-3; D not resolved. This CDR3 has 14 amino acids. The V gene lost 6 bases and the J gene lost 0 bases, with 10 bases spanning the gap. CDR1 and CDR2 from the germline V gene are MNHEY and SVGAGI. The CDR3 nucleotides are TGTGCCAGCAGCCAACGGGTGAGCACAGATACGCAGTATTTT. It codes for CASSQRVSTDTQYF.

This clonotype was detected a few times. V and J are TRBV4-1 and TRBJ2-7; TRBD1 matches 8 bases. The germline V gene encodes CDR1 MGHRA and CDR2 YSYEKL. The CDR3 runs to 16 residues. Trimming removed 3 bases from V and 3 bases from J; junction bases left unmatched: 10. In nucleotides, the CDR3 is TGCGCCAGCAGCCAGACAGGGGCAAACAAAGACTACGAGCAGTACTTC. Translating it yields CASSQTGANKDYEQYF.